This TCR beta chain originates from a study of T-cell memory formation after mild COVID-19. Study-wide context: TCR clusters mostly belonged to single donors. Study-level points and caveats: The SARS-CoV-2 specificity of second-wave clones reaching peak at day 37 remained unverified.

Concerning this clonotype: No antigen is known for it.

The CDR3 spans 14 residues. Trimming cost V 3 bases and J 6 bases; bases outside gene matches: 6. 5'RACE with constant-segment primers yielded barcoded, UMI-tagged TCR alpha and TCR beta cDNA libraries. Each CDR3 protein is one row after TCRdb ran MiXCR on the 5' RACE reads. The data show about 57,000 distinct CDR3 sequences, over 9% seen once. The TCR sequence derives from a man aged 18 to 29 who had mild COVID-19 (a few samples of this study predate the infection). Cell type and time point are not known. The sequenced sample consisted of PBMCs or a T cell subset sorted from them (not recorded which). The J gene is TRBJ2-7, the V gene TRBV12-3 or TRBV12-4; 9 bases line up with TRBD1. This chain's CDR3 is CASSFRDRAREQYF. The CDR3 DNA follows: TGTGCCAGCAGTTTCCGGGACAGGGCGCGCGAGCAGTACTTC.